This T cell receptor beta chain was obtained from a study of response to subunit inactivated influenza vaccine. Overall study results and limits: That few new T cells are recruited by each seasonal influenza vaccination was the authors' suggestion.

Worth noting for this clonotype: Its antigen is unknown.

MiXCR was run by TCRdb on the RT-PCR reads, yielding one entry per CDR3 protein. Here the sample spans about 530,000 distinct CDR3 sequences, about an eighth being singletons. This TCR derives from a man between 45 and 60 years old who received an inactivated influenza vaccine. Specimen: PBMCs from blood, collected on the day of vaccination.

The CDR3 region is CASSLAYAIRAGPPYEQYF. The CDR3 region has the DNA TGTGCCAGCAGCTTAGCGTATGCTATTCGGGCAGGGCCTCCCTACGAGCAGTACTTC. The chain recombines TRBV11-1 with TRBJ2-7; a possible D gene is TRBD1 (5 bases). From germline, CDR1 is SGHAT and CDR2 FQDESV (reference sequence). Trimming stripped 0 bases from V and 2 bases from J, with 23 bases between. The CDR3 extends over 19 amino acids.